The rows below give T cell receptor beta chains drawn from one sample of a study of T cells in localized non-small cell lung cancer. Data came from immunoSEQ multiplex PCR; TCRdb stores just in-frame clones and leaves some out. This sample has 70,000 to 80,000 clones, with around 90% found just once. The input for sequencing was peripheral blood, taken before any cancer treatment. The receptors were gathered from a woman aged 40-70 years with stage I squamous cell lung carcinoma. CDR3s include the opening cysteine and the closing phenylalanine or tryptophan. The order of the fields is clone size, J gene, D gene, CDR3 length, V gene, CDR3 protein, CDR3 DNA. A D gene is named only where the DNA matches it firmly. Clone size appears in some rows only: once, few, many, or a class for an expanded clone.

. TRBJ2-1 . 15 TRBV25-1 CAFPWGHSSYNEQFF TGTGCTTTCCCCTGGGGACACTCATCCTACAATGAGCAGTTCTTC
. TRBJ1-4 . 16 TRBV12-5 CASGPGRRGTNEKLFF TGTGCTAGTGGTCCCGGACGCAGGGGAACTAATGAAAAACTGTTTTTT
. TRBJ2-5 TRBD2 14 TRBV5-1 CASTGGGAGETQYF TGCGCCAGCACAGGCGGGGGGGCCGGAGAGACCCAGTACTTC
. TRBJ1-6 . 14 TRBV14 CASSGRVSGSPLHF TGTGCCAGCAGCGGGAGGGTCTCAGGTTCACCCCTCCACTTT
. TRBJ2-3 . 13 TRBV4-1 CASSEARGDTQYF TGCGCCAGCAGTGAAGCCAGGGGTGATACGCAGTATTTT
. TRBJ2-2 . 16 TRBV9 CASSVGGGGNTGELFF TGTGCCAGCAGCGTAGGGGGAGGGGGCAACACCGGGGAGCTGTTTTTT
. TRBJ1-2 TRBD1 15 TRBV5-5 CASSSGEAGGRGYTF TGTGCCAGCAGCTCCGGGGAAGCAGGGGGCCGAGGCTACACCTTC
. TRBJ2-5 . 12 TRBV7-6 CASSSAAETQYF TGTGCCAGCAGCTCGGCCGCAGAGACCCAGTACTTC
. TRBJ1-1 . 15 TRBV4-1 CASSPIRGGDTEAFF TGCGCCAGCAGCCCTATCAGAGGGGGGGACACTGAAGCTTTCTTT
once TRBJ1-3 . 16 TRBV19 CASSTVVGSSGNTIYF TGTGCCAGTAGCACCGTAGTAGGATCCTCTGGAAACACCATATATTTT
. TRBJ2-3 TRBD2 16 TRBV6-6 CASSSGLARGTDTQYF TGTGCCAGCAGTTCTGGACTAGCGCGGGGCACAGATACGCAGTATTTT
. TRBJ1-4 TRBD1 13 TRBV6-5 CASRDRAVEKLFF TGTGCCAGCAGGGACAGGGCCGTTGAAAAACTGTTTTTT
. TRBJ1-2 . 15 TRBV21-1 CASSKARESACGYTF TGTGCCAGCAGCAAAGCGCGAGAATCTGCCTGTGGCTACACCTTC
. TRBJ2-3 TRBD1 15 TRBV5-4 CASSADRVNTDTQYF TGTGCCAGCAGCGCGGACAGGGTTAATACAGATACGCAGTATTTT
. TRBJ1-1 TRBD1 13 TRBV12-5 CAGGATGGSEAFF TGTGCTGGTGGTGCGACAGGGGGCTCTGAAGCTTTCTTT
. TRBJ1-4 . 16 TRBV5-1 CASSLAPIANNEKLFF TGCGCCAGCAGCTTGGCTCCGATAGCTAATAATGAAAAACTGTTTTTT
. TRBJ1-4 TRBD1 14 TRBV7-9 CASSTGTGSEKLFF TGTGCCAGCAGCACCGGGACAGGGAGTGAAAAACTGTTTTTT
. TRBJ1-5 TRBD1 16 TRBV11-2 CASSFGGQGAFQPQHF TGTGCCAGCAGCTTCGGGGGACAGGGGGCCTTTCAGCCCCAGCATTTT
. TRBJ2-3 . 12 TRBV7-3 CASSGYTDTQYF TGTGCCAGCAGCGGATACACAGATACGCAGTATTTT
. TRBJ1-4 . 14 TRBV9 CASSRLDRFEKLFF TGTGCCAGCAGCCGATTGGACAGATTCGAAAAACTGTTTTTT
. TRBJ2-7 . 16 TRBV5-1 CASSPPGGSASYEQYF TGCGCCAGCAGCCCCCCCGGTGGTTCGGCATCCTACGAGCAGTACTTC
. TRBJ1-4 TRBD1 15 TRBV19 CASSILDRGNEKLFF TGTGCCAGTAGTATTCTGGACAGGGGTAATGAAAAACTGTTTTTT
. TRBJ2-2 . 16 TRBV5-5 CASRMGRRSNTGELFF TGTGCCAGCAGAATGGGGAGGAGGTCAAACACCGGGGAGCTGTTTTTT
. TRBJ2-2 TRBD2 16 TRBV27 CASSHRLAGGTGELFF TGTGCCAGCAGTCACCGACTAGCGGGGGGGACCGGGGAGCTGTTTTTT
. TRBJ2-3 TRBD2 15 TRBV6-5 CASTLAGISTDTQYF TGTGCCAGCACCCTAGCGGGGATTAGCACAGATACGCAGTATTTT
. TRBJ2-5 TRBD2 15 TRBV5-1 CASSQLASLGETQYF TGCGCCAGCAGCCAACTAGCGAGCCTGGGGGAGACCCAGTACTTC
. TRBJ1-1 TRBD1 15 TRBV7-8 CASSLVSQGGTEAFF TGTGCCAGCAGCTTAGTATCACAGGGGGGTACTGAAGCTTTCTTT
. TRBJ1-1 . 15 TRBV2 CASSEPFSGRAEAFF TGTGCCAGCAGTGAGCCGTTCAGCGGGCGGGCTGAAGCTTTCTTT
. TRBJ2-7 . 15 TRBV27 CASSLSGRFGYEQYF TGTGCCAGCAGTTTATCGGGGAGGTTCGGGTACGAGCAGTACTTC
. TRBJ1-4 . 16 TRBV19 CASSIDRRQTNEKLFF TGTGCCAGTAGTATAGATAGGCGGCAGACTAATGAAAAACTGTTTTTT
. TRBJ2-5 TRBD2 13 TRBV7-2 CASSRGVQETQYF TGTGCCAGCAGCCGGGGGGTCCAAGAGACCCAGTACTTC
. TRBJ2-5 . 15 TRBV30 CAWSVFGRFQETQYF TGTGCCTGGAGTGTATTTGGACGGTTCCAAGAGACCCAGTACTTC
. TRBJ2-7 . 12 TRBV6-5 CASSEAAYEQYF TGTGCCAGCAGTGAAGCAGCGTACGAGCAGTACTTC
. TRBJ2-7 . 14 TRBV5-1 CASSLGRVNYEQYF TGCGCCAGCAGCTTGGGCAGGGTCAACTACGAGCAGTACTTC
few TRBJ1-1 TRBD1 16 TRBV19 CASSTGTGRLSTEAFF TGTGCCAGTAGTACCGGGACAGGGAGGCTGAGCACTGAAGCTTTCTTT
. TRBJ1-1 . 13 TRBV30 CAWSLGAGAEAFF TGTGCCTGGAGTTTGGGGGCAGGCGCTGAAGCTTTCTTT
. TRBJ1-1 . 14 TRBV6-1 CASSEASRNTEAFF TGTGCCAGCAGTGAAGCGTCCCGGAACACTGAAGCTTTCTTT
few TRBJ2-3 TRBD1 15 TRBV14 CASTSGGTSTDTQYF TGTGCCAGCACCTCAGGGGGAACTAGCACAGATACGCAGTATTTT
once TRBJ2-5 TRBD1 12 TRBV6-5 CASTGQGETQYF TGTGCCAGCACCGGACAGGGAGAGACCCAGTACTTC